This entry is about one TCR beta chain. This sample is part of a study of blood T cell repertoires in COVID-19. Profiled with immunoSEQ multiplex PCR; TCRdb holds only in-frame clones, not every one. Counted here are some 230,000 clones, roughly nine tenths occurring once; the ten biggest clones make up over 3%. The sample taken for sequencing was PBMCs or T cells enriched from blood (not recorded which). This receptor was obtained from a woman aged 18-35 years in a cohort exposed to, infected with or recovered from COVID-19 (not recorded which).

Here the CDR3 reads CASSDSLGGEQFF. In DNA, the CDR3 is TGTGCCAGCAGTGACTCTTTAGGGGGTGAGCAGTTCTTC. V and J are TRBV6-4 and TRBJ2-1; D possibly corresponds to TRBD1 (6 bases). Germline-derived CDR1 and CDR2 are MRHNA and SNTAGT. V lost 0 bases to trimming and J lost 9 bases, with 9 bases between them. This CDR3 contains 13 residues.